This passage covers 7 T cell receptor beta chains from one sample sequenced in a study of post-analysis software for immune sequencing data. Findings and caveats of the study: Patients showed TRBV5-6, TRBV5-1 and TRBV20-1 among four to six TRBV segments more frequent than in controls.

The antigens for these receptors are not known. Carried by the TCR beta cDNA libraries were unique molecular identifiers. TCRdb itself ran the PCR reads through MiXCR, one entry per CDR3 protein. This sample has 750,000 to 950,000 distinct CDR3 sequences, with approximately 50% found just once. Material: blood. The receptors originated from a girl aged 10 to 17 with multiple sclerosis.

This clonotype has only one observation. The V gene is TRBV27, the J gene TRBJ2-7; the D is unclear. Trimming cost V 8 bases and J 0 bases, with 11 bases left between them. The CDR3 covers 13 residues. Germline values: CDR1 MNHEY, CDR2 SMNVEV (reference sequence). CDR3 in amino acids: CASRRVSSYEQYF. The CDR3 region has the DNA TGTGCCAGCCGTCGGGTCAGCTCCTACGAGCAGTACTTC.

The rearrangement links TRBV14 to TRBJ2-1, with 14 bases lining up with TRBD2. Germline V gene lookup returns CDR1 SGHDN and CDR2 FVKESK. The CDR3 is made up of 18 amino acids. V was clipped by 4 bases and J by 8 bases; unmatched bases: 13. The CDR3 loop is CASSLGHRLAGGFYEQFF. In nucleotides, the CDR3 is TGTGCCAGCAGCCTCGGACATCGACTAGCGGGGGGGTTTTATGAGCAGTTCTTC. Variable domain in full (rest from reference TRBV14 and TRBJ2-1): EAGVTQFPSHSVIEKGQTVTLRCDPISGHDNLYWYRRVMGKEIKFLLHFVKESKQDESGMPNNRFLAERTGGTYSTLKVQPAELEDSGVYFCASSLGHRLAGGFYEQFFGPGTRLTVL.

This chain joins TRBV20-1 and TRBJ2-3; D possibly corresponds to TRBD2 (6 bases). The CDR3 totals 19 residues. Germline V gives CDR1 DFQATT, CDR2 SNEGSKA (reference sequence). Trimming took off 0 bases at V and 2 bases at J, with 24 bases between the two ends. The CDR3 is CSARDWTPQTSRVTDTQYF. In DNA form, the CDR3 reads TGCAGTGCTAGAGATTGGACCCCCCAAACTAGCAGGGTCACAGATACGCAGTATTTT.

V and J are TRBV23-1 and TRBJ2-1; D ambiguous. TRBV23-1 has ORF status, its function being uncertain. V was trimmed by 6 bases and J by 4 bases, leaving 4 bases between them. This CDR3 contains 11 residues. CDR3 residues: CASRPYNEQFF. In DNA, the CDR3 is TGCGCCAGCAGGCCTTACAATGAGCAGTTCTTC.

The chain recombines TRBV3-1 with TRBJ2-6; 8 bases are a match to TRBD1. The ends lost 3 bases at V and 0 bases at J; junction bases unmatched: 10. The CDR3 sequence is 19 residues long. Germline V gene sequence: CDR1 LGHDT, CDR2 YNNKEL (reference sequence). DNA of the CDR3: TGTGCCAGCAGCCACGACAGGGGCCGGGGTGGCTCTGGGGCCAACGTCCTGACTTTC. Translation: CASSHDRGRGGSGANVLTF. The full variable domain, its missing parts supplied by reference TRBV3-1 and TRBJ2-6, is DTAVSQTPKYLVTQMGNDKSIKCEQNLGHDTMYWYKQDSKKFLKIMFSYNNKELIINETVPNRFSPKSPDKAHLNLHINSLELGDSAVYFCASSHDRGRGGSGANVLTFGAGSRLTVL.

The chain is built from TRBV5-1 and TRBJ1-1, with a tentative D call TRBD1 (6 bases). Trimming removed 4 bases from V and 1 base from J, with 11 bases in between. CDR3 length: 14 residues. Germline V gene data show CDR1 as SGHRS and CDR2 as YFSETQ. The CDR3 loop is CASSLGTRNTEAFF. DNA of the CDR3: TGCGCCAGCAGCCTCGGGACAAGGAACACTGAAGCTTTCTTT.

The chain combines TRBV5-1 with TRBJ2-3; D may be TRBD1 (6 bases). The V end lost 0 bases, the J end lost 3 bases, and 17 bases lay between the germline ends. The CDR3 consists of 17 residues. Germline V gene sequence: CDR1 SGHRS, CDR2 YFSETQ. CDR3 nucleotide sequence: TGCGCCAGCAGCTTGGCCTTGGACAGTAGAATAACAGATACGCAGTATTTT. This encodes CASSLALDSRITDTQYF.